The clone carrying this T cell receptor (beta chain) appeared many times. No antigen is known for it. The data stem from a study of T cells in Graves' hyperthyroidism and ophthalmopathy. The CDR3 extends over 10 amino acids. Trimming stripped 2 bases from V and 8 bases from J, with 4 bases between. Germline-derived CDR1 and CDR2 are DFQATT and SNEGSKA (reference sequence). Study-wide points: Model predictions of ophthalmopathy came a median approximately 6.2 months before onset.

From RNA transcripts, TCR beta CDR3 regions were amplified. The primer set for the first-round RT-PCR of the TCR CDR3 was HTBI. A single record per CDR3 protein comes from TCRdb applying MiXCR to the multiplex PCR reads. The data show about 480,000 distinct CDR3 sequences, around 14% seen once. The V call is TRBV20-1, the J call TRBJ2-1; D unresolved. The specimen was blood. The clonotype comes from a woman aged 18-29 years with Graves' hyperthyroidism. Here the CDR3 reads CSARTDEQFF. The CDR3 nucleotides are TGCAGTGCTAGAACCGATGAGCAGTTCTTC.